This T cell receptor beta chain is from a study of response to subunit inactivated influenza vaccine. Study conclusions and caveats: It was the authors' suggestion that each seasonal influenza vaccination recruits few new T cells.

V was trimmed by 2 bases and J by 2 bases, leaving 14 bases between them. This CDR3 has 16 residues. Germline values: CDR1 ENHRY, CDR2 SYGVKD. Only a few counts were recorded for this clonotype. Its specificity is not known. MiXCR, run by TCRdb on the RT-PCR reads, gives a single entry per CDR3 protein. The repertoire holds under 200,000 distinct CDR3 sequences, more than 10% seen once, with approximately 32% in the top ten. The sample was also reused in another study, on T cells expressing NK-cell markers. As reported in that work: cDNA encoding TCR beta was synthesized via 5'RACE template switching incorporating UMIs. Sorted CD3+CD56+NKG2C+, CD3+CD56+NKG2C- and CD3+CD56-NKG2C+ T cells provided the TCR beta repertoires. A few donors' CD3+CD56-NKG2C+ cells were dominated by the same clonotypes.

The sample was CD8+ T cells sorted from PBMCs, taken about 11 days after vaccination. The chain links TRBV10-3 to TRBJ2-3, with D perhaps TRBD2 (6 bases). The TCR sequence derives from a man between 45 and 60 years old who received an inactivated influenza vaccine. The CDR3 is CAISETMRGLTDTQYF. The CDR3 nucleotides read TGTGCCATCAGTGAGACGATGCGGGGTCTCACAGATACGCAGTATTTT.